The rows below give T cell receptor beta chains drawn from one sample of a study of blood T cell repertoires in COVID-19. TCRdb keeps only in-frame clones here, not all; method: immunoSEQ multiplex PCR. The table has about 230,000 clones, 84% seen once; the top ten hold about 4.5%. Sequencing used peripheral blood. These receptors all come from a man aged 50 to 60 with active or convalescent COVID-19. CDR3s include the opening cysteine and the closing phenylalanine or tryptophan. A D gene is named only where the DNA matches it firmly. Rows may omit the clone size; those that give it use once, few, many or a size class.

clone_size | d_call | j_call | v_call | cdr3_nt | cdr3_aa
NA | NA | TRBJ1-1 | TRBV7-2 | TGTGCCAGCAGCCCCTTGACAGGAGACACTGAAGCTTTCTTT | CASSPLTGDTEAFF
NA | NA | TRBJ2-1 | TRBV7-7 | TGTGCCAGCAGCCCCGGCTCCCTCGCGGGGCTCTCCTACAATGAGCAGTTCTTC | CASSPGSLAGLSYNEQFF
NA | NA | TRBJ1-3 | TRBV18 | TGTGCCAGCTCACTCGAGGATGGAAACACCATATATTTT | CASSLEDGNTIYF
once | TRBD2 | TRBJ2-5 | TRBV29-1 | TGCAGCGTTACCGGGCTAGCGGGGGTGGGTACAGAGACCCAGTACTTC | CSVTGLAGVGTETQYF
NA | TRBD1 | TRBJ2-7 | TRBV19 | TGTGCCAGTCAAGCCCGGGACAGTAACGGAAACGAGCAGTACTTC | CASQARDSNGNEQYF
NA | TRBD1 | TRBJ1-5 | TRBV28 | TGTGCCAGCAGGCCGCTGCTGAGGGGGCGGTGGAATCAGCCCCAGCATTTT | CASRPLLRGRWNQPQHF
few | TRBD1 | TRBJ1-2 | TRBV30 | TGTGCTGGGCCCGGGGGACAGGGAGATGGCTACACCTTC | CAGPGGQGDGYTF
once | TRBD1 | TRBJ1-5 | TRBV4-2 | TGTGCCAGCAGCAGGGACAGGGCGGATCAGCCCCAGCATTTT | CASSRDRADQPQHF
NA | NA | TRBJ2-2 | TRBV7-7 | TGTGCCAGCTCAATTGGGGGGATTGGCGGGGAGCTGTTTTTT | CASSIGGIGGELFF
NA | NA | TRBJ1-6 | TRBV7-6 | TGTGCCAGCGGCAGGGAAAATTCACCCCTCCACTTT | CASGRENSPLHF
NA | TRBD2 | TRBJ2-3 | TRBV6-5 | TGTGCCAGCAGTCCCCGGGGGGGCCCAGATACGCAGTATTTT | CASSPRGGPDTQYF
NA | NA | TRBJ2-7 | TRBV2 | TGTGCCAGCAGCCGAGGGATTTACGAGCAGTACTTC | CASSRGIYEQYF
NA | TRBD1 | TRBJ1-6 | TRBV5-1 | TGCGCCAGCAGCTCGAGACAGGGCAATAATTCACCCCTCCACTTT | CASSSRQGNNSPLHF
NA | NA | TRBJ2-7 | TRBV6-4 | TGTGCCAGCATTGCGGGATTCTCCTACGAGCAGTACTTC | CASIAGFSYEQYF
NA | TRBD1 | TRBJ2-7 | TRBV15 | TGTGCCACCAGCAGCCGGACAGGGATCTCCTACGAGCAGTACTTC | CATSSRTGISYEQYF
NA | NA | TRBJ2-1 | TRBV20-1 | TGCAGTGCTAGTCAGAGGGCAGGCTCCTACAATGAGCAGTTCTTC | CSASQRAGSYNEQFF
NA | TRBD1 | TRBJ1-1 | TRBV3-1/TRBV3-2 | TGTGCCAGCAGCCACGGGACAGGGGGGACTGAAGCTTTCTTT | CASSHGTGGTEAFF
NA | TRBD1 | TRBJ1-5 | TRBV27 | TGTGCCAGCAGGCACAGGGGGCCGGAACAGCCCCAGCATTTT | CASRHRGPEQPQHF
NA | TRBD1 | TRBJ2-2 | TRBV9 | TGTGCCAGCAGCCTGCGGGACAGGATGAACACCGGGGAGCTGTTTTTT | CASSLRDRMNTGELFF
NA | TRBD1 | TRBJ2-7 | TRBV6-2/TRBV6-3 | TGTGCCAGCAGTCCCCGGGACAGCTACGAGCAGTACTTC | CASSPRDSYEQYF
NA | TRBD2 | TRBJ2-7 | TRBV4-2 | TGTGCCAGCAGCCAAGCGCCTAGCGGGGCTGAAGCCTACGAGCAGTACTTC | CASSQAPSGAEAYEQYF
once | TRBD1 | TRBJ2-2 | TRBV9 | TGTGCCAGCGGTACAGGGGGGTTGTGGAACACCGGGGAGCTGTTTTTT | CASGTGGLWNTGELFF
NA | NA | TRBJ2-1 | TRBV2 | TGTGCCAGGGGCCCCTCCTACAATGAGCAGTTCTTC | CARGPSYNEQFF
NA | TRBD1 | TRBJ1-1 | TRBV7-9 | TGTGCCAGCAGCTCGCAGGGGGCTGAAAGCACTGAAGCTTTCTTT | CASSSQGAESTEAFF
NA | TRBD1 | TRBJ1-1 | TRBV5-1 | TGCGCCAGCAGCTCCCCTCCTGACAGGGGGGACACTGAAGCTTTCTTT | CASSSPPDRGDTEAFF
few | NA | TRBJ2-7 | TRBV5-6 | TGTGCCAGCAGCCCCTCCGCCTACGAGCAGTACTTC | CASSPSAYEQYF
NA | NA | TRBJ1-5 | TRBV19 | TGTGCCAGTAGGAGAACCAATCAGCCCCAGCATTTT | CASRRTNQPQHF
NA | TRBD1 | TRBJ2-7 | TRBV9 | TGTGCCAGCAGCGTTGGGGGGACAGGGGTCGTAGAGCAGTACTTC | CASSVGGTGVVEQYF
NA | NA | TRBJ1-6 | TRBV7-2 | TGTGCCAGCTCGGGCCAGGGGCGAAATTCACCCCTCCACTTT | CASSGQGRNSPLHF
NA | TRBD1 | TRBJ2-1 | TRBV5-1 | TGCGCCAGCAGCTTGAACGGGGACAGCTCCTACAATGAGCAGTTCTTC | CASSLNGDSSYNEQFF
NA | TRBD1 | TRBJ1-1 | TRBV6-2/TRBV6-3 | TGTGCCAGCAGTTACGCGGGACAGGTCGCGGAGGCTTTCTTT | CASSYAGQVAEAFF
NA | TRBD1 | TRBJ2-7 | TRBV2 | TGTGCCAGCAGTGAAGCGACAGGGGCATTCTACTACGAGCAGTACTTC | CASSEATGAFYYEQYF
NA | NA | TRBJ1-2 | TRBV19 | TGTGCCAGTAGTATCGCCTTACCCAGGCGCTCTAACTATGGCTACACCTTC | CASSIALPRRSNYGYTF
NA | NA | TRBJ2-7 | TRBV25-1 | TGTGCCAGCAGCAGTCGGAGGGGTCAGTACTTC | CASSSRRGQYF
NA | TRBD1 | TRBJ2-4 | TRBV4-2 | TGTGCCAGCAGCCAAGAGTTATCAGGGGGAGCCAAAAACATTCAGTACTTC | CASSQELSGGAKNIQYF
NA | NA | TRBJ2-1 | TRBV11-2 | TGTGCCAGCAGCTCCAGGTTAGGCAATGAGCAGTTCTTC | CASSSRLGNEQFF
NA | NA | TRBJ2-7 | TRBV3-1/TRBV3-2 | TGTGCCAGCAGCCAAACGACGGGGGGCAGGTACGAGCAGTACTTC | CASSQTTGGRYEQYF
NA | TRBD2 | TRBJ2-3 | TRBV5-1 | TGCGCCAGCAGTAGTTCTAGCGGGGGGGCCAGCGATACGCAGTATTTT | CASSSSSGGASDTQYF
NA | TRBD1 | TRBJ2-1 | TRBV5-1 | TGCGCCAGCAGCCCTGGACAGGGGGACTACAATGAGCAGTTCTTC | CASSPGQGDYNEQFF
NA | NA | TRBJ1-1 | TRBV7-9 | TGTGCCAGCAGCTCGACCGCCGTGGCGGGGTCCACTGAAGCTTTCTTT | CASSSTAVAGSTEAFF
NA | NA | TRBJ2-1 | TRBV6-4 | TGTGCCAGCAGTGACTCTATTAGACAGGGAGGCAATGAGCAGTTCTTC | CASSDSIRQGGNEQFF
NA | NA | TRBJ2-5 | TRBV19 | TGTGCCAGTAGTATTGGTCACGGAGGGGAGACCCAGTACTTC | CASSIGHGGETQYF
NA | TRBD2 | TRBJ2-3 | TRBV7-9 | TGTGCCAGCAGCTTACTGACGGGGGGAGATACGCAGTATTTT | CASSLLTGGDTQYF
NA | TRBD1 | TRBJ2-1 | TRBV27 | TGTGCCAGCAGTTTGGGGACAGGGGGAAGTGAGCAGTTCTTC | CASSLGTGGSEQFF
NA | NA | TRBJ1-2 | TRBV28 | TGTGCCAGCAGTTCGGGTCTTAACTATGGCTACACCTTC | CASSSGLNYGYTF
few | TRBD2 | TRBJ2-7 | TRBV9 | TGTGCCAGCAGCACGGGGGGAAGTTACGAGCAGTACTTC | CASSTGGSYEQYF
NA | TRBD1 | TRBJ1-2 | TRBV19 | TGTGCCAGTAAGAGGGACAGGGGGAACTATGGCTACACCTTC | CASKRDRGNYGYTF
NA | NA | TRBJ2-7 | TRBV6-1 | TGTGCCAGCAGTGAAGAGGACGGGGACTACGAGCAGTACTTC | CASSEEDGDYEQYF
NA | NA | TRBJ1-2 | TRBV5-4 | TGTGCCAGCAGCTTGGCAGCGGCACTCCCTAACTATGGCTACACCTTC | CASSLAAALPNYGYTF
NA | NA | TRBJ1-3 | TRBV4-2 | TGTGCCAGCAGCCCACTGGGCCAGGGCCCCTCTGGAAACACCATATATTTT | CASSPLGQGPSGNTIYF
NA | TRBD2 | TRBJ2-3 | TRBV5-1 | TGCGCCAGCAGCTTGGGAGCGGGGTTGACAGATACGCAGTATTTT | CASSLGAGLTDTQYF
NA | NA | TRBJ1-5 | TRBV28 | TGTGCCAGCAGTTTAGGAGTGATTAGCAATCAGCCCCAGCATTTT | CASSLGVISNQPQHF
NA | NA | TRBJ2-7 | TRBV9 | TGTGCCAGCAGCGTATCCGACAGGCTGAGCTCCTACGAGCAGTACTTC | CASSVSDRLSSYEQYF